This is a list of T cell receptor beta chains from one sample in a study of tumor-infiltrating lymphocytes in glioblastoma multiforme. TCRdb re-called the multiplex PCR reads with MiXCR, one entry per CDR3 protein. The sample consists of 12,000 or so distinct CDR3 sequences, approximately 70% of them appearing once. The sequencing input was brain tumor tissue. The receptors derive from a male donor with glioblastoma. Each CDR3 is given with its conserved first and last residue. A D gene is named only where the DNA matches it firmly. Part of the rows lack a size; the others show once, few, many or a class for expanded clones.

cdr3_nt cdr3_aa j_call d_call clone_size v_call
TGCGCCAACAGTTCAAGGACACAGGGAGCAGATACGCAGTATTTT CANSSRTQGADTQYF TRBJ2-3 . once TRBV28
TGTGCCAGTAGTACCCAGGGGGTGGTGAACATTCAGTACTTC CASSTQGVVNIQYF TRBJ2-4 TRBD1 . TRBV12-3/TRBV12-4
TGTGCCAGCAGCTTGCTTAGCGGGATAGATACGCAGTATTTT CASSLLSGIDTQYF TRBJ2-3 TRBD2 . TRBV5-5
TGTGCCAGCAGCTCTCTCCGGGGCGGAGGCACCATATATTTT CASSSLRGGGTIYF TRBJ1-3 . . TRBV11-2
TGTGCCAGCAGCGCCGGGACTACCAACAATGAGCAGTTCTTC CASSAGTTNNEQFF TRBJ2-1 TRBD2 . TRBV27
TGTGCCAGCAGCCTATCGGCAGGGAATCACTACGAGCAGTACTTC CASSLSAGNHYEQYF TRBJ2-7 . . TRBV5-4
TGTACCAGCAGCGACGACAGGGGGACTAGCGGAACCTACGATGAGCAGTTCTTC CTSSDDRGTSGTYDEQFF TRBJ2-1 TRBD2 once TRBV11-2
TGTGCCAGCAGTCCGTTGTGGGCGGGGCAGTTCTTC CASSPLWAGQFF TRBJ2-1 . many TRBV28
TGTGCCGGCAGTGAAGGCGGGAGCGGGACAGATACGCAGTATTTT CAGSEGGSGTDTQYF TRBJ2-3 TRBD2 . TRBV2
TGTGCCAGTGCAGGGGGCGAGAACACGCAAGAGACCCAGTACTTC CASAGGENTQETQYF TRBJ2-5 TRBD1 many TRBV2
TGTGCCAGCAGTGAAGCTAGTGAGCAGTTCTTC CASSEASEQFF TRBJ2-1 . many TRBV2
TGCAGTGCCCAGATAGGGGCAACCAATGAAAAACTGTTTTTT CSAQIGATNEKLFF TRBJ1-4 . . TRBV20-1
TGCAGTGCTTCAGGGACAGTCACCTCCTATGGCTACACCTTC CSASGTVTSYGYTF TRBJ1-2 TRBD1 . TRBV20-1
TGCAGTGCTAGTCGCCCCAGACTAGCGGGAGGGCCGAGCAGCACAGATATGCAGTATTTT CSASRPRLAGGPSSTDMQYF TRBJ2-3 TRBD2 . TRBV20-1
TGCAGTGCTAGAGACCCGGACAGGGGGATTCGGAGAGCCAAAAGCGTTCAGTACTTC CSARDPDRGIRRAKSVQYF TRBJ2-4 TRBD1 . TRBV20-1
TGCAGTGCTAGAGACGGCTCTCCGATGGAGACCCAGTACTTC CSARDGSPMETQYF TRBJ2-5 . many TRBV20-1
TGTGCCAGCAGTTACTCCACGGCCCAGTACTTC CASSYSTAQYF TRBJ2-5 . . TRBV6-5
TGTGCCAGCAGCCCGCGGGACGGGCCAGAGACCCAGTACTTC CASSPRDGPETQYF TRBJ2-5 . many TRBV28